This T cell receptor (beta chain) appears in the sequencing data of a study of shared clonotypes between healthy human individuals. The study's findings and limits: On the whole, naive subsets had larger estimated richness than memory subsets had.

Clones were sequenced by immunoSEQ multiplex PCR, and TCRdb holds only the in-frame ones, with some missing. The table shows about 1.1 million clones, with 70% to 80% occurring only once. To note about this clone: Its antigen is not known.

The sample consisted of memory CD4+ T cells from PBMCs. Subset indicated: CD45RA-negative fraction. The receptor's source is a man aged 18 to 30 in good health. Some clones in this sample may be carry-over from other donors' samples.

CDR3 sequence: CASSSGTGIYRSSYEQYF. CDR3 DNA: TGTGCCAGCAGTTCCGGGACAGGGATCTACAGGAGCTCCTACGAGCAGTACTTC. The chain is built from TRBV28 and TRBJ2-7; 9 bases align to TRBD1. Germline CDR1 MDHEN, CDR2 SYDVKM. With V trimmed by 4 bases and J by 0 bases, 13 bases remained unmatched. The length of the CDR3 is 18 residues. The variable domain in full, with the rest retrieved from reference TRBV28 and TRBJ2-7, is DVKVTQSSRYLVKRTGEKVFLECVQDMDHENMFWYRQDPGLGLRLIYFSYDVKMKEKGDIPEGYSVSREKKERFSLILESASTNQTSMYLCASSSGTGIYRSSYEQYFGPGTRLTVT.